This is a list of T cell receptor beta chains from one sample in a study of control samples from healthy donors and cancer patients. TCRdb's table, derived via immunoSEQ multiplex PCR, lists solely in-frame clones and lacks some. The table includes over 85,000 clones, approximately 95% detected once. Sequencing was performed on blood. Every receptor here comes from a woman in her twenties or thirties in good health. Each CDR3 is given with its conserved first and last residue. A D gene is named only where the DNA matches it firmly. Not every row has a clone size; where given, it reads once, few, many or a size class.

J gene: TRBJ2-7; D gene: TRBD2; V gene: TRBV19; clone size: -; CDR3 protein: CASSTSGTSGSYEQYF; CDR3 DNA: TGTGCCAGTAGTACCTCCGGGACTAGCGGGAGTTACGAGCAGTACTTC
J gene: TRBJ1-6; D gene: -; V gene: TRBV5-1; clone size: -; CDR3 protein: CASSLRTESYNSPLHF; CDR3 DNA: TGCGCCAGCAGCCTCAGGACAGAATCATATAATTCACCCCTCCACTTT
J gene: TRBJ1-5; D gene: TRBD1; V gene: TRBV3-1/TRBV3-2; clone size: -; CDR3 protein: CASSPFFSGGLQPQHF; CDR3 DNA: TGTGCCAGCAGCCCGTTCTTTTCAGGGGGCCTTCAGCCCCAGCATTTT
J gene: TRBJ1-2; D gene: -; V gene: TRBV9; clone size: -; CDR3 protein: CASSPAGERAYGYTF; CDR3 DNA: TGTGCCAGCAGCCCCGCAGGGGAACGGGCCTATGGCTACACCTTC
J gene: TRBJ1-2; D gene: TRBD1; V gene: TRBV19; clone size: -; CDR3 protein: CASSIVGQGSIYGYTF; CDR3 DNA: TGTGCCAGTAGTATAGTCGGACAGGGTTCGATCTATGGCTACACCTTC
J gene: TRBJ2-1; D gene: -; V gene: TRBV11-2; clone size: -; CDR3 protein: CASSSQGLSSYNEQFF; CDR3 DNA: TGTGCCAGCAGCTCACAAGGACTGAGCTCCTACAATGAGCAGTTCTTC
J gene: TRBJ1-2; D gene: -; V gene: TRBV5-6; clone size: -; CDR3 protein: CASSPTRQRIGYTF; CDR3 DNA: TGTGCCAGCAGCCCGACCCGACAGAGAATAGGCTACACCTTC
J gene: TRBJ2-3; D gene: -; V gene: TRBV11-1; clone size: -; CDR3 protein: CASSLPGPDTQYF; CDR3 DNA: TGTGCCAGCAGCTTACCAGGACCAGATACGCAGTATTTT
J gene: TRBJ1-5; D gene: TRBD1; V gene: TRBV6-5; clone size: -; CDR3 protein: CATPQGWRNQPQHF; CDR3 DNA: TGTGCCACCCCACAGGGGTGGCGCAATCAGCCCCAGCATTTT
J gene: TRBJ1-6; D gene: TRBD1; V gene: TRBV11-3; clone size: -; CDR3 protein: CASSPRTGGESPLHF; CDR3 DNA: TGTGCCAGCAGCCCGAGGACAGGGGGCGAGTCACCCCTCCACTTT
J gene: TRBJ1-1; D gene: -; V gene: TRBV9; clone size: -; CDR3 protein: CASSSRTGNTEAFF; CDR3 DNA: TGTGCCAGCAGCTCCCGCACAGGGAACACTGAAGCTTTCTTT
J gene: TRBJ1-1; D gene: -; V gene: TRBV9; clone size: -; CDR3 protein: CASSARPTDAGAEAFF; CDR3 DNA: TGTGCCAGCAGCGCACGACCGACAGACGCGGGCGCTGAAGCTTTCTTT
J gene: TRBJ2-5; D gene: TRBD1; V gene: TRBV19; clone size: -; CDR3 protein: CASSTGQGTETQYF; CDR3 DNA: TGTGCCAGTAGTACCGGACAGGGGACAGAGACCCAGTACTTC
J gene: TRBJ1-4; D gene: -; V gene: TRBV6-5; clone size: -; CDR3 protein: CASSYDGLGEKLFF; CDR3 DNA: TGTGCCAGCAGTTACGATGGCCTTGGGGAAAAACTGTTTTTT
J gene: TRBJ1-1; D gene: TRBD1; V gene: TRBV5-5; clone size: -; CDR3 protein: CASSRGQGYTEAFF; CDR3 DNA: TGTGCCAGCAGCAGGGGACAGGGGTACACTGAAGCTTTCTTT
J gene: TRBJ1-2; D gene: -; V gene: TRBV28; clone size: -; CDR3 protein: CASSFGGVSYGYTF; CDR3 DNA: TGTGCCAGCAGTTTTGGGGGGGTTAGCTATGGCTACACCTTC
J gene: TRBJ1-3; D gene: -; V gene: TRBV6-6; clone size: -; CDR3 protein: CASIYRDVPAGNTIYF; CDR3 DNA: TGTGCCAGCATCTACCGCGACGTTCCCGCGGGAAACACCATATATTTT
J gene: TRBJ1-3; D gene: -; V gene: TRBV21-1; clone size: -; CDR3 protein: CASWRRGHKTPRNTIYF; CDR3 DNA: TGTGCCAGCTGGCGGAGGGGCCATAAGACCCCCCGGAACACCATATATTTT
J gene: TRBJ2-5; D gene: -; V gene: TRBV5-6; clone size: -; CDR3 protein: CASSLRAGLRETQYF; CDR3 DNA: TGTGCCAGCAGCTTGAGGGCAGGGCTGAGGGAGACCCAGTACTTC
J gene: TRBJ2-7; D gene: TRBD1; V gene: TRBV27; clone size: once; CDR3 protein: CASSSTGTAYEQYF; CDR3 DNA: TGTGCCAGCAGTTCAACCGGGACAGCCTACGAGCAGTACTTC